These 15 T cell receptor beta chains were all obtained from the same sample, sequenced in a study of blood T cell repertoires in COVID-19. Here immunoSEQ multiplex PCR was the method, and the copy in TCRdb shows in-frame clones only, minus some. The profile shows around 150,000 clones, 85% to 95% of them singletons. Material: peripheral blood. These receptors originate from a woman aged 50 to 60 with acute or convalescent COVID-19.

The chain is built from TRBV15 and TRBJ2-7; 8 positions match TRBD1. Looked up from germline, CDR1 is LNHNV and CDR2 is YYDKDF (reference sequence). The CDR3 sequence is 15 residues long. Trimming cost V 4 bases and J 3 bases; bases outside gene matches: 8. CDR3: CATSMGRTGFYEQYF. The DNA for the CDR3 is TGTGCCACCAGCATGGGGAGGACAGGGTTCTACGAGCAGTACTTC.

The V call is TRBV18, the J call TRBJ1-1, with D possibly TRBD1 on 5 matching bases. V gave up 3 bases and J gave up 5 bases, with 13 bases separating them. The CDR3 is made up of 14 amino acids. Germline V CDR1 and CDR2: KGHSH, LQKENI. The CDR3 here is CASSPAGGSTEAFF. CDR3 in DNA: TGTGCCAGCTCACCGGCCGGGGGGTCAACTGAAGCTTTCTTT. The whole variable domain, filled in from reference TRBV18 and TRBJ1-1, reads NAGVMQNPRHLVRRRGQEARLRCSPMKGHSHVYWYRQLPEEGLKFMVYLQKENIIDESGMPKERFSAEFPKEGPSILRIQQVVRGDSAAYFCASSPAGGSTEAFFGQGTRLTVV.

This clone was seen a single time. This chain connects TRBV6-4 to TRBJ1-1; no reliable D call. The V end was cut by 4 bases, the J end by 4 bases, with 10 bases between. The CDR3 length is 13 residues. Germline V gene lookup returns CDR1 MRHNA and CDR2 SNTAGT. The CDR3 bases are TGTGCCAGCAGTGCCCGGGTAGGCACTGAAGCTTTCTTT. Protein sequence: CASSARVGTEAFF.

The rearrangement joins TRBV30 to TRBJ1-1; 7 nucleotides match TRBD1. Germline V gene lookup returns CDR1 GTSNPN and CDR2 SVGIG (reference sequence). There are 18 residues in the CDR3. V gave up 0 bases and J gave up 4 bases; unmatched junction bases: 17. The CDR3 region has the DNA TGTGCCTGGAGTGTAACCCGACGGTTAAATAGGGGGCCCACTGAAGCTTTCTTT. Protein product: CAWSVTRRLNRGPTEAFF. The variable domain in full, completed from reference TRBV30 and TRBJ1-1, reads SQTIHQWPATLVQPVGSPLSLECTVEGTSNPNLYWYRQAAGRGLQLLFYSVGIGQISSEVPQNLSASRPQDRQFILSSKKLLLSDSGFYLCAWSVTRRLNRGPTEAFFGQGTRLTVV.

This rearrangement joins TRBV4-1 to TRBJ1-2; perhaps TRBD1 as D (6 bases). CDR1 and CDR2 from the germline V gene are MGHRA and YSYEKL. V lost 1 base, J lost 8 bases, and 11 bases lay in between. The length of the CDR3 is 13 residues. Here the CDR3 reads CASSQAGGAGYTF. CDR3 nucleotide sequence: TGCGCCAGCAGCCAAGCGGGGGGCGCGGGCTACACCTTC.

The chain joins TRBV25-1 to TRBJ1-6, with TRBD1 identical over 7 bases. V was pared by 4 bases and J by 10 bases, with 13 bases of the junction left unmatched. Per the germline V gene, CDR1 is MGHDK and CDR2 is SYGVNS. The CDR3 is 16 residues long. The CDR3 is CASSVEGGPTGSPLHF. DNA for the CDR3: TGTGCCAGCAGTGTGGAAGGGGGCCCGACGGGATCACCCCTCCACTTT.

CDR3 region: CASSSPGTEDPEKLFF. The DNA of the CDR3 is TGTGCCAGCAGCTCTCCTGGGACAGAGGACCCAGAAAAACTGTTTTTT. The chain couples TRBV5-4 to TRBJ1-4; 7 nucleotides align to TRBD1. From germline, CDR1 is SGHNT and CDR2 YYREEE (reference sequence). CDR3 size: 16 residues. J lost 8 bases, V lost 3 bases, and 13 bases had no gene match.

Only a few counts were recorded for this clone. The chain links TRBV18 to TRBJ2-5; 9 bases are shared with TRBD2. CDR1 and CDR2 from the germline V gene are KGHSH and LQKENI. The CDR3 sequence is 16 residues long. The V gene end was trimmed by 1 base and the J gene end by 0 bases; junction bases not matched to a gene: 3. The CDR3 DNA reads TGTGCCAGCTCACCACAACTAGCGGGTAACCAAGAGACCCAGTACTTC. Its translation: CASSPQLAGNQETQYF.

As DNA, the CDR3 is TGTGCCAGCACCCTGACAGGGGGCACCTCTGGAAACACCATATATTTT. As protein: CASTLTGGTSGNTIYF. The chain recombines TRBV3-1 (or the pseudogene TRBV3-2) with TRBJ1-3; 10 bases map to TRBD1. Germline CDR1 and CDR2: LGHDT and YNNKEL (reference sequence). The CDR3 runs to 16 residues. V trimming: 7 bases; J trimming: 0 bases; junction bases outside the gene matches: 6.

CDR3: CASSFNPGSVAFF. Written as DNA, the CDR3 is TGCGCCAGCAGCTTCAACCCAGGGTCGGTAGCTTTCTTT. The V gene is TRBV5-1, the J gene TRBJ1-1, with D possibly TRBD1 on 5 matching bases. Germline assignment: CDR1 SGHRS and CDR2 YFSETQ. CDR3 length equals 13 residues. Trimming pared 2 bases from V and 10 bases from J, leaving 15 bases between.

The chain links TRBV3-1 (or the pseudogene TRBV3-2) to TRBJ1-5; D possibly corresponds to TRBD1 (5 bases). From germline, CDR1 is LGHDT and CDR2 YNNKEL (reference sequence). The CDR3 runs to 13 residues. Trimming took off 0 bases at V and 9 bases at J, with 9 bases between the two ends. The CDR3 protein is CASSQDYGGPQHF. CDR3 nucleotides: TGTGCCAGCAGCCAAGATTACGGGGGGCCCCAGCATTTT.

For the CDR3, the DNA is TGTGCCAGCAGCCCTGCGACTAGCGGGGGAGATACGCAGTATTTT. It encodes CASSPATSGGDTQYF. The chain has TRBV9 and TRBJ2-3, with 12 bases lining up with TRBD2. Germline CDR1 and CDR2: SGDLS and YYNGEE. V lost 4 bases, J lost 5 bases, and 5 bases stayed unmatched. The CDR3 totals 15 residues.

The CDR3 region is CSAIRQDEQFF. CDR3 coding DNA: TGCAGTGCTATAAGACAGGATGAGCAGTTCTTC. The chain uses TRBV20-1 and TRBJ2-1, with a tentative D call TRBD1 (6 bases). Germline-derived CDR1 and CDR2 are DFQATT and SNEGSKA (reference sequence). This CDR3 contains 11 residues. V was clipped by 4 bases and J by 8 bases, with 9 bases between them.

This chain connects TRBV4-1 to TRBJ2-3; 10 nucleotides line up with TRBD2. Germline lookup yields CDR1 MGHRA and CDR2 YSYEKL. The CDR3 is 14 amino acids. The J segment lost 6 bases and the V segment lost 1 base, leaving 1 base of the junction unmatched. CDR3 sequence reads: CASSQGGLADTQYF. Here the CDR3 DNA reads TGCGCCAGCAGCCAAGGGGGACTAGCGGATACGCAGTATTTT.

The chain couples TRBV4-1 to TRBJ2-2, with 10 bases matching TRBD2. CDR1 and CDR2 from the germline V gene are MGHRA and YSYEKL. Trimming at V came to 4 bases and at J to 4 bases, leaving 9 bases not matched to a gene. The CDR3 contains 17 residues. The DNA of the CDR3 is TGCGCCAGCAGCCTCCTGGGAAGGACTAGCGGCACCGGGGAGCTGTTTTTT. Translation: CASSLLGRTSGTGELFF.